Listed below are T cell receptor beta chains from one sample, sequenced in a study of cytomegalovirus exposure and HLA in healthy donors. Libraries were prepared by immunoSEQ multiplex PCR; TCRdb keeps only in-frame clonotypes and omits some of them. The data show roughly 100,000 clones, approximately 72% seen once. Sequenced material: PBMCs. The receptors were gathered from a man aged 18 to 29 in good health and CMV-seropositive. The CDR3 runs from the conserved cysteine through the conserved F or W. Fields, in order: J gene, V gene, D gene, clone size, CDR3 DNA, CDR3 protein. D genes are given only for firm matches. Some rows mark clone size as missing; the rest say once, few, many or name a class of expanded clone.

>TRBJ1-1|TRBV13|.|.
TGTGCCAGCAGCTTAGCTTGGGGGGTCGAAGCTTTCTTT
CASSLAWGVEAFF
>TRBJ2-2|TRBV5-1|.|.
TGCGCCAGCAGCTTGGTCGGGGTTACCGGGGAGCTGTTTTTT
CASSLVGVTGELFF
>TRBJ1-5|TRBV7-8|.|.
TGTGCCAGCAGCCCTTATCTAGCTCGCAATCAGCCCCAGCATTTT
CASSPYLARNQPQHF
>TRBJ1-2|TRBV6-6|.|.
TGTGCCAGCAGTTACTCGGAGGGGCTTGGCTACACCTTC
CASSYSEGLGYTF
>TRBJ1-3|TRBV18|.|few
TGTGCCAGCTCACCACCGAGCATGTCAGGTCTTGTCTCTGGAAACACCATATATTTT
CASSPPSMSGLVSGNTIYF
>TRBJ1-6|TRBV28|.|.
TGTGCCAGCAGTTGGGACTGGAATTCACCCCTCCACTTT
CASSWDWNSPLHF
>TRBJ2-1|TRBV11-2|.|.
TGTGCCAGCAGCTTACCGGACACCGGATGGGTGCACCCTGAGCAGTTCTTC
CASSLPDTGWVHPEQFF
>TRBJ1-2|TRBV28|.|.
TGTGCCAGCAGTTTATATACAGGATACCACTATGGCTACACCTTC
CASSLYTGYHYGYTF
>TRBJ2-5|TRBV14|TRBD2|.
TGTGCCAGCAGTCCGGGGCTAGCGGGGTCTCAAGAGACCCAGTACTTC
CASSPGLAGSQETQYF
>TRBJ1-2|TRBV6-1|.|.
TGTGCCAGCAGTGATTGGGCAAACTATGGCTACACCTTC
CASSDWANYGYTF
>TRBJ2-3|TRBV6-5|TRBD2|few
TGTGCCAGCAGTTACTCACCTAGCGGGGGGACAGATACGCAGTATTTT
CASSYSPSGGTDTQYF
>TRBJ1-4|TRBV18|.|.
TGTGCCAGCTCACCACTCGACAGGCCTGAAAAACTGTTTTTT
CASSPLDRPEKLFF
>TRBJ2-7|TRBV2|.|.
TGTGCCAGCAGTGTCAGCTCCTACGAGCAGTACTTC
CASSVSSYEQYF
>TRBJ2-7|TRBV6-6|TRBD2|once
TGTGCCAGCAGCCTTAGCGGGGGGGCAAACTCCTACGAGCAGTACTTC
CASSLSGGANSYEQYF
>TRBJ2-1|TRBV29-1|TRBD2|.
TGCAGCGGGGGGGGGACCTACAATGAGCAGTTCTTC
CSGGGTYNEQFF
>TRBJ2-2|TRBV7-9|.|.
TGTGCCAGCAGCCCCCGAACAGGGCACACCGGGGAGCTGTTTTTT
CASSPRTGHTGELFF
>TRBJ1-4|TRBV29-1|.|.
TGCAGCGTTGTTCAGGGTACTAATGAAAAACTGTTTTTT
CSVVQGTNEKLFF
>TRBJ2-7|TRBV28|TRBD1|.
TGTGCCAGCAGTTTATCGGTAGGGGGCGCCCGCTACGAGCAGTACTTC
CASSLSVGGARYEQYF
>TRBJ2-7|TRBV2|.|once
TGTGCCAGCAAGACAGCCCAATCCTACGAGCAGTACTTC
CASKTAQSYEQYF
>TRBJ2-3|TRBV7-9|TRBD2|.
TGTGCCAGCAGCTTAAGCGGGGACCTCGCAGATACGCAGTATTTT
CASSLSGDLADTQYF
>TRBJ2-6|TRBV5-1|.|.
TGCGCCAGCAGCCCTGGAGGAGTGATCTCTGGGGCCAACGTCCTGACTTTC
CASSPGGVISGANVLTF
>TRBJ1-2|TRBV14|TRBD1|few
TGTGCCAGCAGCCTTCTAGGGACAGATCCTGGCTACACCTTC
CASSLLGTDPGYTF
>TRBJ2-7|TRBV5-8|.|few
TGTGCCAGCAGCTTAGGGCAGGGTCTTACCTACGAGCAGTACTTC
CASSLGQGLTYEQYF
>TRBJ2-2|TRBV4-1|.|few
TGCGCCAGCAGCCAAGTGGAGCGGTTGAACACCGGGGAGCTGTTTTTT
CASSQVERLNTGELFF
>TRBJ2-1|TRBV11-2|TRBD1|.
TGTGCCAGCAGCTTAGGAAGTGGGACAGGGGGGTACAATGAGCAGTTCTTC
CASSLGSGTGGYNEQFF
>TRBJ2-7|TRBV28|.|few
TGTGCCAGCCCAGGCAGGACAGCCTTTTACGAGCAGTACTTC
CASPGRTAFYEQYF
>TRBJ2-7|TRBV5-1|TRBD1|.
TGCGCCAGCAGCTCTGACAGGGCCCTCTCCTACGAGCAGTACTTC
CASSSDRALSYEQYF
>TRBJ2-3|TRBV7-9|TRBD1|.
TGTGCCAGCAGCTCCAGACAGGGGAGTGGCACAGATACGCAGTATTTT
CASSSRQGSGTDTQYF
>TRBJ2-2|TRBV11-2|.|.
TGTGCCAGCAGCCTTCGTCGGGAGCTGTTTTTT
CASSLRRELFF
>TRBJ2-7|TRBV27|TRBD1|.
TGTGCCAGCAGTTTATATCCGGGACAGATCTACGAGCAGTACTTC
CASSLYPGQIYEQYF
>TRBJ2-1|TRBV2|TRBD1|.
TGTGCCACAAACCCCCAGGGGGCGAATGAGCAGTTCTTC
CATNPQGANEQFF
>TRBJ2-7|TRBV2|TRBD2|few
TGTGCCAGCAAGGGACTAGCGGCACTCTACGAGCAGTACTTC
CASKGLAALYEQYF
>TRBJ1-4|TRBV7-4|.|few
TGTGCCAGCAGGCTGGGACTTGGTGAAAAACTGTTTTTT
CASRLGLGEKLFF
>TRBJ2-1|TRBV5-1|TRBD2|.
TGCGCCAGCAGGGGACTAGCGGGGGATAATGAGCAGTTCTTC
CASRGLAGDNEQFF
>TRBJ1-5|TRBV28|.|.
TGTGCCAGCAGTTTAGGGACACGGAATCAGCCCCAGCATTTT
CASSLGTRNQPQHF
>TRBJ1-5|TRBV2|.|few
TGTGCCAGCAGTGGGGCACAGGGTGGCAATCAGCCCCAGCATTTT
CASSGAQGGNQPQHF
>TRBJ2-3|TRBV7-9|.|few
TGTGCCAGCAGTCCAACTAGAGGCACAGATACGCAGTATTTT
CASSPTRGTDTQYF
>TRBJ2-3|TRBV7-9|.|.
TGTGCCAGCAGCTTGAGTACAGATACGCAGTATTTT
CASSLSTDTQYF
>TRBJ2-3|TRBV19|.|.
TGTGCCAGTAGTATCAGAGACATGTCTAGCACAGATACGCAGTATTTT
CASSIRDMSSTDTQYF
>TRBJ1-4|TRBV18|.|.
TGTGCCAGCTCACCTGTTGGGCCTAATGAAAAACTGTTTTTT
CASSPVGPNEKLFF
>TRBJ2-1|TRBV6-6|.|once
TGTGCCAGCAGTTACTCTCGAGTAGCAGTGCAGTTCTTC
CASSYSRVAVQFF
>TRBJ1-6|TRBV4-2|.|.
TGTGCCAGCAGCCCTGACAGGAGTGGGGGGGGCGGTTCACCCCTCCACTTT
CASSPDRSGGGGSPLHF
>TRBJ2-7|TRBV19|.|.
TGTGCCAGTAGTTCAGGGGACGGGTCCTACGAGCAGTACTTC
CASSSGDGSYEQYF
>TRBJ2-4|TRBV2|.|once
TGTGCCAGCAGAGGGGCCGCCAAAAACATTCAGTACTTC
CASRGAAKNIQYF
>TRBJ1-5|TRBV6-1|TRBD1|.
TGTGCCAGCAGGCGACAGGGAGATCAGCCCCAGCATTTT
CASRRQGDQPQHF
>TRBJ1-5|TRBV6-6|TRBD1|.
TGTGCCGTAGGGGGCTCGGATCAGCCCCAGCATTTT
CAVGGSDQPQHF
>TRBJ1-6|TRBV2|TRBD1|.
TGTGCCAGCAGGGCAGGACAGGATTCACCCCTCCACTTT
CASRAGQDSPLHF
>TRBJ1-1|TRBV4-2|TRBD1|.
TGTGCCAGCAGCCAATCACACAGGGGGGGTAACACTGAAGCTTTCTTT
CASSQSHRGGNTEAFF
>TRBJ1-1|TRBV7-6|TRBD1|few
TGTGCCAGCAGCTCTTCCACAGGGGCGGACACTGAAGCTTTCTTT
CASSSSTGADTEAFF
>TRBJ1-2|TRBV30|.|few
TGTGCCTGGAGTAACCCAGGTGGGGCTGGCTACACCTTC
CAWSNPGGAGYTF